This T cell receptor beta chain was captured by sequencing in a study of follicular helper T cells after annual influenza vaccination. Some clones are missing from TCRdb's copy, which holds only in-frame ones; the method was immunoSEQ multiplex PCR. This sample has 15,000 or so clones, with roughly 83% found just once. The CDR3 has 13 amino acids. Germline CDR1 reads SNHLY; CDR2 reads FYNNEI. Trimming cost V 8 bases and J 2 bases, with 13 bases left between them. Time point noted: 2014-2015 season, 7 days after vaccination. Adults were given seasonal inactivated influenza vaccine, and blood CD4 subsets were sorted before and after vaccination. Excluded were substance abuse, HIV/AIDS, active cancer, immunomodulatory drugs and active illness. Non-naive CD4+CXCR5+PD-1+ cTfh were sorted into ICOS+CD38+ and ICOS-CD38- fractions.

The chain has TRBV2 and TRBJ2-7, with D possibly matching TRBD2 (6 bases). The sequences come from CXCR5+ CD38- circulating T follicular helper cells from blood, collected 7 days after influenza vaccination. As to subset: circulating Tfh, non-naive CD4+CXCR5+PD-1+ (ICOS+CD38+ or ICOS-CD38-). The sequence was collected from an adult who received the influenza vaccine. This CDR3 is CASDRDLAYEQYF. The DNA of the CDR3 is TGTGCCAGCGACCGGGACTTGGCCTACGAGCAGTACTTC.